This is a list of T cell receptor beta chains from one sample in a study of blood T cell repertoires in COVID-19. Profiled with immunoSEQ multiplex PCR; TCRdb holds only in-frame clones, not every one. Among about 150,000 clones listed, around 90% were seen once. Sequencing used PBMCs or T cells enriched from blood (not recorded which). These receptors came from a middle-aged woman who had been exposed to COVID-19. Each CDR3 is given with its conserved first and last residue. D genes are given only for firm matches. Rows give clone size only sometimes, using once, few, many, or a class for an expanded clone.

CDR3aa,CDR3nt,v_gene,abundance,len,j_gene,d_gene
CASSPDSIANYGYTF,TGTGCCAGCTCACCCGACAGCATAGCTAACTATGGCTACACCTTC,TRBV18,-,15,TRBJ1-2,-
CASSSRQAGFTDTQYF,TGTGCCAGCAGTTCCCGTCAAGCGGGATTCACAGATACGCAGTATTTT,TRBV6-6,-,16,TRBJ2-3,TRBD2
CASSITSGRATDTQYF,TGTGCCAGCAGCATTACTAGCGGGAGAGCCACAGATACGCAGTATTTT,TRBV9,-,16,TRBJ2-3,TRBD2
CASSLGGLSETQYF,TGTGCCAGCAGCTTAGGGGGACTAAGCGAGACCCAGTACTTC,TRBV7-2,-,14,TRBJ2-5,TRBD2
CASSLMTGGDYGYTF,TGCGCCAGCAGCCTTATGACAGGGGGGGACTATGGCTACACCTTC,TRBV5-1,-,15,TRBJ1-2,TRBD1
CASTGTSVYNEQFF,TGTGCCAGCACCGGGACTAGCGTATACAATGAGCAGTTCTTC,TRBV28,-,14,TRBJ2-1,TRBD2
CASSATGTARSNEKLFF,TGTGCCAGCAGCGCTACTGGGACAGCTAGAAGCAATGAAAAACTGTTTTTT,TRBV9,once,17,TRBJ1-4,TRBD1
CASSDPQGANTEAFF,TGTGCCAGCAGTGACCCCCAGGGGGCGAACACTGAAGCTTTCTTT,TRBV6-2/TRBV6-3,-,15,TRBJ1-1,TRBD1
CASQQPGGAVNEQYF,TGTGCCAGCCAGCAGCCCGGGGGGGCAGTCAACGAGCAGTACTTC,TRBV11-2,-,15,TRBJ2-7,TRBD2
CASSPRETGEAEAFF,TGTGCCAGCTCACCACGTGAGACGGGAGAGGCTGAAGCTTTCTTT,TRBV18,-,15,TRBJ1-1,-
CASSLAWGDYNEQFF,TGTGCCAGCAGCTTAGCCTGGGGGGACTACAATGAGCAGTTCTTC,TRBV7-8,-,15,TRBJ2-1,-
CASRDRVNEQYF,TGTGCCAGCAGGGACAGGGTCAACGAGCAGTACTTC,TRBV19,once,12,TRBJ2-7,TRBD1
CASSRSRGPLYEQYF,TGTGCCAGCAGTAGGTCTAGGGGGCCTCTCTACGAGCAGTACTTC,TRBV6-5,-,15,TRBJ2-7,TRBD1
CASRRDNQGDVTEAFF,TGTGCCAGCAGGAGGGACAACCAGGGGGATGTCACTGAAGCTTTCTTT,TRBV2,-,16,TRBJ1-1,TRBD1
CAISEGTSGSGTDTQYF,TGTGCCATCAGTGAAGGGACTAGCGGGTCCGGGACAGATACGCAGTATTTT,TRBV10-3,-,17,TRBJ2-3,TRBD2
CASSLTGVGYEQYF,TGTGCCAGCAGCTTGACAGGGGTCGGATACGAGCAGTACTTC,TRBV5-4,few,14,TRBJ2-7,TRBD1
CAIGASTDTQYF,TGTGCCATCGGGGCTAGCACAGATACGCAGTATTTT,TRBV10-3,-,12,TRBJ2-3,-
CASSLAETGPVKDF,TGTGCCAGCAGCTTAGCGGAGACAGGACCCGTTAAGGACTTC,TRBV7-9,-,14,TRBJ2-7,-